One sample yielded the 25 T cell receptor beta chains listed below, sequenced in a study of cytomegalovirus exposure and HLA in healthy donors. In the PCR, 60 Vbeta and 13 Jbeta primers were used. TCRdb's table, derived via immunoSEQ multiplex PCR, lists solely in-frame clones and lacks some. This table has about 120,000 clones, roughly two thirds appearing once. The sequenced sample was PBMCs. The receptors originated from a man aged 25 to 40 in good health and CMV-seropositive.

This clone was seen a handful of times. The chain has TRBV27 and TRBJ2-7; 12 bases align to TRBD2. The germline gives CDR1 MNHEY, CDR2 SMNVEV (reference sequence). Losses at the gene ends were 5 bases for V and 3 bases for J; bases not matched to a gene: 8. The CDR3 loop spans 16 amino acids. This CDR3 is CASSAGLAGSNYEQYF. The CDR3 region has the DNA TGTGCCAGCAGTGCCGGACTAGCGGGGTCGAACTACGAGCAGTACTTC.

The V gene is TRBV28, the J gene TRBJ2-7, with D tentatively TRBD2 (6 bases). The CDR3 extends over 15 amino acids. The germline gives CDR1 MDHEN, CDR2 SYDVKM. Trimming pared 6 bases from V and 0 bases from J, leaving 15 bases between. The CDR3 DNA sequence: TGTGCCAGCAGCTTCGGGACTTCCCTCTCCTACGAGCAGTACTTC. It is translated as CASSFGTSLSYEQYF.

A few counts support this clone. The chain combines TRBV7-2 with TRBJ2-7; D perhaps matches TRBD2 (6 bases). This CDR3 contains 17 residues. Trimming took 2 bases from V and 2 from J, leaving 19 bases between them. Germline-derived CDR1 and CDR2 are SGHTA and FQGNSA. In DNA form, the CDR3 reads TGTGCCAGCAGCTTAATTAGCGGAGCGGAAATGACCTACGAGCAGTACTTC. Translating it yields CASSLISGAEMTYEQYF. The full variable domain, its missing parts supplied by reference TRBV7-2 and TRBJ2-7, is GAGVSQSPSNKVTEKGKDVELRCDPISGHTALYWYRQSLGQGLEFLIYFQGNSAPDKSGLPSDRFSAERTGGSVSTLTIQRTQQEDSAVYLCASSLISGAEMTYEQYFGPGTRLTVT.

This chain joins TRBV9 and TRBJ2-7, with TRBD2 matching 12 bases. Germline V gene data show CDR1 as SGDLS and CDR2 as YYNGEE. The CDR3 consists of 14 residues. V trimming: 3 bases; J trimming: 7 bases; junction bases outside the gene matches: 5. The CDR3 is CASSGLAGVGEQYF. For the CDR3, the DNA is TGTGCCAGCAGCGGACTAGCGGGAGTGGGTGAGCAGTACTTC.

This clone showed up just a few times. The CDR3 protein is CASSLGPLGTSGDNEQFF. CDR3 sequence (DNA): TGCGCCAGCAGCTTGGGCCCCTTAGGGACTAGCGGGGACAATGAGCAGTTCTTC. The chain combines TRBV5-1 with TRBJ2-1; 13 bases map to TRBD2. CDR3 length equals 18 residues. The V gene's germline CDR1 is SGHRS and CDR2 YFSETQ. Trimming at V came to 0 bases and at J to 5 bases, leaving 8 bases not matched to a gene. Supplemented by reference TRBV5-1 and TRBJ2-1, the full variable domain reads KAGVTQTPRYLIKTRGQQVTLSCSPISGHRSVSWYQQTPGQGLQFLFEYFSETQRNKGNFPGRFSGRQFSNSRSEMNVSTLELGDSALYLCASSLGPLGTSGDNEQFFGPGTRLTVL.

This clone showed up just a few times. The rearrangement joins TRBV6-1 to TRBJ2-1; no clear D. V lost 1 base, J lost 4 bases, and 5 bases lay in between. The CDR3 is 13 amino acids. The germline CDR1 and CDR2 sequences are MNHNS and SASEGT. The CDR3 sequence is CASSEGAYNEQFF. The CDR3 DNA reads as TGTGCCAGCAGTGAAGGGGCGTACAATGAGCAGTTCTTC.

This chain joins TRBV18 and TRBJ1-4, with a tentative D call TRBD1 (6 bases). CDR1 and CDR2 (germline): KGHSH, LQKENI. V was pared by 4 bases and J by 5 bases, with 11 bases between. The CDR3 contains 14 residues. CDR3 DNA: TGTGCCAGCTCACAGGACAGAGGAAATGAAAAACTGTTTTTT. Protein product: CASSQDRGNEKLFF.

The chain is built from TRBV18 and TRBJ2-6; TRBD1 might be the D (5 bases). This CDR3 is built from 17 residues. Looked up from germline, CDR1 is KGHSH and CDR2 is LQKENI. V was cut by 3 bases and J by 0 bases, with 12 bases left in between. The CDR3 sequence is CASSPRRTGSGANVLTF. DNA for the CDR3: TGTGCCAGCTCACCCCGGCGCACAGGCTCTGGGGCCAACGTCCTGACTTTC.

J is TRBJ1-4 and V is TRBV28; TRBD1 is a possible D gene (6 bases). The ends were cut back, 5 bases at V and 0 bases at J, with 13 bases in the middle. Germline V gene lookup returns CDR1 MDHEN and CDR2 SYDVKM. This CDR3 comprises 16 residues. CDR3 in amino acids: CASSLDGTTTNEKLFF. CDR3 sequence (DNA): TGTGCCAGCAGTCTGGACGGGACAACAACTAATGAAAAACTGTTTTTT.

The rearrangement links TRBV6-5 to TRBJ2-5; 7 bases match TRBD2. Germline assignment: CDR1 MNHEY and CDR2 SVGAGI. This CDR3 contains 16 residues. V dropped 2 bases and J dropped 2; count of bases not matched to a gene: 8. The CDR3 spells CASSYLPSGTQETQYF. CDR3 DNA sequence: TGTGCCAGCAGTTACCTCCCTAGCGGCACACAAGAGACCCAGTACTTC.

V usage is TRBV10-3 and J usage is TRBJ2-7; 9 positions match TRBD1. Germline CDR1 and CDR2: ENHRY and SYGVKD. This CDR3 is 16 amino acids long. The trim removed 6 bases at V and 2 bases at J, leaving 11 bases unmatched. The CDR3 loop reads CAIRNRQGENTYEQYF. The CDR3 DNA follows: TGTGCCATCAGAAACCGACAGGGGGAAAATACCTACGAGCAGTACTTC.

The chain carries TRBV18 and TRBJ2-3, with 10 nucleotides matching TRBD2. This CDR3 has 17 amino acids. The germline V gene has CDR1 KGHSH and CDR2 LQKENI. V trimming: 3 bases; J trimming: 3 bases; junction bases outside the gene matches: 9. CDR3 DNA: TGTGCCAGCTCACCTGACCAAATAGCGGGAGGTACAGATACGCAGTATTTT. Translated: CASSPDQIAGGTDTQYF.

This clone was detected a few times. The chain joins TRBV10-3 to TRBJ1-1, with unresolved D. The germline CDR1 and CDR2 sequences are ENHRY and SYGVKD. V lost 4 bases, J lost 5 bases, and 8 bases lay in between. There are 12 residues in the CDR3. The CDR3 nucleotides are TGTGCCATCAGTGGAGGAAGTACTGAAGCTTTCTTT. It encodes CAISGGSTEAFF.

V usage is TRBV11-2 and J usage is TRBJ1-2, with 7 bases that match TRBD1. The CDR3 length is 14 residues. Germline V gene data show CDR1 as SGHAT and CDR2 as FQNNGV. Unmatched junction bases numbered 3, after V lost 1 base and J lost 4 bases. The CDR3 DNA reads as TGTGCCAGCAGCTTAGCAGGGGGGCCCTATGGCTACACCTTC. Amino acids: CASSLAGGPYGYTF.

Worth noting for this clone: A read error may produce the germline difference seen at one junction end. The rearrangement joins TRBV5-4 to TRBJ2-7, with 8 positions matching TRBD2. This CDR3 has 14 amino acids. Germline CDR1 SGHNT, CDR2 YYREEE (reference sequence). The CDR3 region has the DNA TGTGCCAGCAGCTGGCCCGGTGTGCGGGAGGCCCTCTTTTTC. It translates to CASSWPGVREALFF.

The chain carries TRBV11-2 and TRBJ2-2; D is ambiguous. CDR1 SGHAT and CDR2 FQNNGV come from the germline V gene. V was shortened by 5 bases and J by 2 bases, with 9 bases between the two germline ends. The CDR3 totals 14 residues. The CDR3 reads CASSPGPNTGELFF. CDR3 sequence (DNA): TGTGCCAGCAGCCCAGGCCCTAACACCGGGGAGCTGTTTTTT.

The chain carries TRBV6-9 and TRBJ2-2; 8 nucleotides line up with TRBD2. The CDR3 covers 17 residues. Trimming at V came to 2 bases and at J to 6 bases, leaving 11 bases not matched to a gene. Germline V CDR1 and CDR2: MNHGY, SVAAGI. This CDR3 is CASSYPGLAGGAGELFF. CDR3 coding DNA: TGTGCCAGCAGTTATCCAGGACTAGCCGGAGGGGCCGGGGAGCTGTTTTTT.

The chain links TRBV12-5 to TRBJ1-5, with D perhaps TRBD1 (5 bases). The CDR3 extends over 16 amino acids. V shed 5 bases and J shed 5 bases, with 19 bases lying between them. Germline assignment: CDR1 LGHNT and CDR2 FRNRAP. The CDR3 sequence is CASGVRDSRGDQPQHF. The CDR3 region has the DNA TGTGCTAGTGGTGTTCGAGACTCTAGGGGCGATCAGCCCCAGCATTTT. The full variable domain, completed using reference TRBV12-5 and TRBJ1-5, is DARVTQTPRHKVTEMGQEVTMRCQPILGHNTVFWYRQTMMQGLELLAYFRNRAPLDDSGMPKDRFSAEMPDATLATLKIQPSEPRDSAVYFCASGVRDSRGDQPQHFGDGTRLSIL.

The chain combines TRBV5-1 with TRBJ2-3; 9 bases agree with TRBD2. Germline trimming cut 4 bases from V and 3 bases from J; bases unmatched to any gene: 9. The CDR3 contains 16 residues. Looked up from germline, CDR1 is SGHRS and CDR2 is YFSETQ. The CDR3 loop is CASSALAGAPTDTQYF. CDR3 DNA sequence: TGCGCCAGCAGCGCCTTAGCGGGAGCACCGACAGATACGCAGTATTTT.

The chain is built from TRBV7-9 and TRBJ2-5; a weak D match, TRBD1 (6 bases). The germline V gene has CDR1 SEHNR and CDR2 FQNEAQ (reference sequence). This CDR3 comprises 14 residues. Trimming took off 5 bases at V and 0 bases at J, with 10 bases between the two ends. The CDR3 DNA sequence: TGTGCCAGCAGCCGACAGGTATACCAAGAGACCCAGTACTTC. This encodes CASSRQVYQETQYF.

The gene calls are TRBV5-1 and TRBJ2-1; 10 bases line up with TRBD2. Germline V gives CDR1 SGHRS, CDR2 YFSETQ. This CDR3 region has 15 residues. Trimming cost V 3 bases and J 4 bases; bases outside gene matches: 4. CDR3 amino acids: CASSSTSGKYNEQFF. The CDR3 bases are TGCGCCAGCAGCTCAACTAGCGGGAAGTACAATGAGCAGTTCTTC.

This clone was seen only a few times. The genes are TRBV5-5 and TRBJ2-5; D not certain. CDR1 SGHKS and CDR2 YYEKEE come from the germline V gene (reference sequence). This CDR3 is built from 12 residues. Trimming left V 3 bases short and J 5 bases short, with 8 bases between. This CDR3 is CASSSALETQYF. CDR3 coding DNA: TGTGCCAGCAGCTCCGCGCTGGAGACCCAGTACTTC.

V and J are TRBV19 and TRBJ2-2; TRBD1 matches at 8 bases. V lost 5 bases and J lost 3; bases outside the gene matches: 5. CDR3 size: 15 residues. Per the germline V gene, CDR1 is LNHDA and CDR2 is SQIVND (reference sequence). CDR3: CASSPLDRDTGELFF. The CDR3 DNA sequence: TGTGCCAGTAGTCCCTTGGACAGGGACACCGGGGAGCTGTTTTTT. Filled out from reference TRBV19 and TRBJ2-2, the complete variable domain reads DGGITQSPKYLFRKEGQNVTLSCEQNLNHDAMYWYRQDPGQGLRLIYYSQIVNDFQKGDIAEGYSVSREKKESFPLTVTSAQKNPTAFYLCASSPLDRDTGELFFGEGSRLTVL.

J is TRBJ2-4 and V is TRBV11-2, with 7 bases fitting TRBD1. Germline CDR1 is SGHAT and CDR2 is FQNNGV. This CDR3 contains 19 residues. The V gene end was trimmed by 4 bases and the J gene end by 1 base; junction bases not matched to a gene: 16. DNA for the CDR3: TGTGCCAGCAGCTCCTGGGACAGTGAGAGAAATCCCGCCAAAAACATTCAGTACTTC. Residues: CASSSWDSERNPAKNIQYF.

J is TRBJ2-7 and V is TRBV5-4; D gene unclear. Germline-derived CDR1 and CDR2 are SGHNT and YYREEE (reference sequence). This CDR3 has 13 amino acids. The V gene lost 1 base and the J gene lost 0 bases, with 5 bases spanning the gap. Written as DNA, the CDR3 is TGTGCCAGCAGCTTGCAACACTCCTACGAGCAGTACTTC. It is translated as CASSLQHSYEQYF.